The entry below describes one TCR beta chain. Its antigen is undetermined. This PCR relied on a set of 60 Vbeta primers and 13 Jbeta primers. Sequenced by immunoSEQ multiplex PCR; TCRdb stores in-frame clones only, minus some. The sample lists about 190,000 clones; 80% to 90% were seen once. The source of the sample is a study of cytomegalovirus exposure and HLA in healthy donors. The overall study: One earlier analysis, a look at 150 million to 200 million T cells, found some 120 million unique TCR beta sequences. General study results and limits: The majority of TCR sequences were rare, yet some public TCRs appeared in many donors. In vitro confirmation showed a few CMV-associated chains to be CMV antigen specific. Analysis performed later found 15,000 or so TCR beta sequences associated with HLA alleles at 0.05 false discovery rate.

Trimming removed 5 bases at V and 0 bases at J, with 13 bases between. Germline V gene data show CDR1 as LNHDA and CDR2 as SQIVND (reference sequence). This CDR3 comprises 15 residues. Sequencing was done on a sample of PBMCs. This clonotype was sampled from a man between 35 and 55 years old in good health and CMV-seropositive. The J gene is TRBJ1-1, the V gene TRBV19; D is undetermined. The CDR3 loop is CASSSPGRLNTEAFF. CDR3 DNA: TGTGCCAGTAGTTCCCCCGGCAGGTTGAACACTGAAGCTTTCTTT.